Detailed here is one TCR beta chain. The source of the sample is a study of blood T cell repertoires in COVID-19. Study in general: T cells, B-cell-depleted T cells, or PBMCs supplied cDNA or gDNA.

TCRdb keeps only in-frame clones here, not all; method: immunoSEQ multiplex PCR. The profile shows about 82,000 clones, over 80% of them singletons. Germline V gene data show CDR1 as SGHRS and CDR2 as YFSETQ. Trimming removed 0 bases from V and 4 bases from J; junction bases left unmatched: 8. This CDR3 comprises 17 residues. The sequencing input was peripheral blood. The TCR sequence derives from an elderly man with active or convalescent COVID-19. V is TRBV5-1 and J is TRBJ2-2, with 8 bases matching TRBD2. As DNA, the CDR3 is TGCGCCAGCAGCTTGGCCTGGACTAGCTTATTCACCGGGGAGCTGTTTTTT. Translating it yields CASSLAWTSLFTGELFF. The entire variable domain, with the rest obtained from reference TRBV5-1 and TRBJ2-2, is as follows: KAGVTQTPRYLIKTRGQQVTLSCSPISGHRSVSWYQQTPGQGLQFLFEYFSETQRNKGNFPGRFSGRQFSNSRSEMNVSTLELGDSALYLCASSLAWTSLFTGELFFGEGSRLTVL.